A single T cell receptor (beta chain) is shown here with its context. The antigen is undetermined. V lost 5 bases to trimming and J lost 4 bases, with 15 bases between them. Germline loops: CDR1 SEHNR, CDR2 FQNEAQ (reference sequence). The CDR3 covers 15 residues. The data derive from a study of CD4 T cells in relation to SARS-CoV-2 and coronaviruses. Points from the study as a whole: No crossreactivity against non-spike viral proteins was tested here. In about 65% of donors, memory CD4+ clonotypes crossrecognized SARS-CoV-2 and at least one common cold coronavirus spike.

CD4+ T cells from unexposed donors were obtained before the COVID-19 pandemic (2011-2018). CD4 enrichment then naive enrichment separated naive from memory CD4+ cells. Uncultured naive and memory CD4+ T cells supplied DNA for deep TCR-beta sequencing. The repertoire was sequenced with immunoSEQ multiplex PCR; TCRdb's copy has only in-frame clones and lacks some. The sample yields about 65,000 clones, 80% to 90% seen once. The clonotype originates from a human donor in good health. The chain links TRBV7-9 to TRBJ1-3, with D tentatively TRBD1 (6 bases). Input material: memory CD4+ T cells from PBMCs. CDR3 in amino acids: CASSHTGRQGNTIYF. Written as DNA, the CDR3 is TGTGCCAGCAGCCACACAGGGAGGCAAGGAAACACCATATATTTT.